A few counts support the clone carrying this TCR beta chain. Every bit of the isolated RNA underwent reverse transcription, so sequencing read expressed TCRB transcripts. Here immunoSEQ multiplex PCR was the method, and the copy in TCRdb shows in-frame clones only, minus some. The data contain about 900,000 clones, around a sixth of them singletons. This sample is drawn from a study of beta chain features in type 1 diabetes. Trimming cost V 1 base and J 4 bases, with 19 bases left between them. This CDR3 region has 17 residues. The germline gives CDR1 KGHSH, CDR2 LQKENI. The chain recombines TRBV18 with TRBJ2-5, with a possible D match to TRBD1 (6 bases). The origin of this receptor is a woman aged 18-35 years in good health. The sample comprised naive CD4+ T cells from blood. In DNA, the CDR3 is TGTGCCAGCTCACCACGGACAGAAATCGTCTCGCGAGAGACCCAGTACTTC. It encodes CASSPRTEIVSRETQYF.